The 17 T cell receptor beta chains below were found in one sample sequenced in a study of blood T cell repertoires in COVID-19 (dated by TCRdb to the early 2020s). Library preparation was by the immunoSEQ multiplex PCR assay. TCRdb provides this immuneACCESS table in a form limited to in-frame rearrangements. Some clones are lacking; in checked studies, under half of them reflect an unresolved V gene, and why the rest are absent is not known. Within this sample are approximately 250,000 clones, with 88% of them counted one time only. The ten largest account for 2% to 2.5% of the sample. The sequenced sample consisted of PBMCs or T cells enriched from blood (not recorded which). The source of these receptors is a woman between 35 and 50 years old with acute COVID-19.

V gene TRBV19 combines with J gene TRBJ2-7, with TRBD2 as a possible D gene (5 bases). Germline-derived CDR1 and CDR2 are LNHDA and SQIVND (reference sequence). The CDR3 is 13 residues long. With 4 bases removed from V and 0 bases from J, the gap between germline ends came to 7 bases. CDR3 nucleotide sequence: TGTGCCAGTAGTACGGACTTCTCCTACGAGCAGTACTTC. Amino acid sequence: CASSTDFSYEQYF.

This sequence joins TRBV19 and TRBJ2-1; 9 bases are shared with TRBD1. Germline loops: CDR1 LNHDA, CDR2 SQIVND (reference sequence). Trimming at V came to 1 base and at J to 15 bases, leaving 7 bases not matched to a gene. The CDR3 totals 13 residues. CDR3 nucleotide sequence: TGTGCCAGTAGTATAGTGGACAGGGGTTCTCCGTTCTTC. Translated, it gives CASSIVDRGSPFF.

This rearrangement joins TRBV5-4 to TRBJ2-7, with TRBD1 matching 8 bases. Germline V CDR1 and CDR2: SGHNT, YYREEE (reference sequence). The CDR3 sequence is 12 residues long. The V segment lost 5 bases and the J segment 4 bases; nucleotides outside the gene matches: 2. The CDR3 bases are TGTGCCAGCAGTGGACAGGGTTACGAGCAGTACTTC. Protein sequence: CASSGQGYEQYF.

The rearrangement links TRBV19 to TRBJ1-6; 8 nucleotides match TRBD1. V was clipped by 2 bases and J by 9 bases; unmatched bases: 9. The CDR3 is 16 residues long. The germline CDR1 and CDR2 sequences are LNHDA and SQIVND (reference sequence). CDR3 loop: CASSIRTGTIGSPLHF. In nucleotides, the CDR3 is TGTGCCAGTAGTATAAGGACAGGGACGATTGGTTCACCCCTCCACTTT.

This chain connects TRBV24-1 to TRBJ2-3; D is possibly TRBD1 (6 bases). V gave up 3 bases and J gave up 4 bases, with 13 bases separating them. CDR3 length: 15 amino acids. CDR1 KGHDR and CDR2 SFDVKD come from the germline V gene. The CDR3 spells CATSDRDTGSDTQYF. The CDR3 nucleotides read TGTGCCACCAGTGATCGGGATACAGGGTCAGATACGCAGTATTTT.

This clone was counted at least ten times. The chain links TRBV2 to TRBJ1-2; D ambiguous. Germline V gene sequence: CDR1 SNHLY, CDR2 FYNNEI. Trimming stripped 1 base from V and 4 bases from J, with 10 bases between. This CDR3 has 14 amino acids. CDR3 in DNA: TGTGCCAGCAGTGAAGAAAGAGATAGCTATGGCTACACCTTC. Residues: CASSEERDSYGYTF.

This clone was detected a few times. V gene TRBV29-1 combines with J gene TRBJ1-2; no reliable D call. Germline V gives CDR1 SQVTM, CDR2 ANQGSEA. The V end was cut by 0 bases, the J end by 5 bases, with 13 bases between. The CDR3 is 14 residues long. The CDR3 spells CSVEDLRDGYGYTF. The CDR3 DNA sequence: TGCAGCGTTGAAGATCTTCGAGACGGGTATGGCTACACCTTC.

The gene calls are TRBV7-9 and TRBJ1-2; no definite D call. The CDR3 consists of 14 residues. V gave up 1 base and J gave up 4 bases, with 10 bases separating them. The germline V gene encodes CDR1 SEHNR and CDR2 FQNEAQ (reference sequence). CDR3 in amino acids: CASSLVVEGYGYTF. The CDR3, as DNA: TGTGCCAGCAGCTTAGTCGTCGAGGGCTATGGCTACACCTTC.

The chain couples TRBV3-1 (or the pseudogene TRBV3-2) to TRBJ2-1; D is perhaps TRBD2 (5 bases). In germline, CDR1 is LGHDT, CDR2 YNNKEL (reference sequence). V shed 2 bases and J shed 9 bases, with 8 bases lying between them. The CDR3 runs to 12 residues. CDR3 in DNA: TGTGCCAGCAGCCAAAGAGAGGGTGAGCAGTTCTTC. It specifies CASSQREGEQFF.

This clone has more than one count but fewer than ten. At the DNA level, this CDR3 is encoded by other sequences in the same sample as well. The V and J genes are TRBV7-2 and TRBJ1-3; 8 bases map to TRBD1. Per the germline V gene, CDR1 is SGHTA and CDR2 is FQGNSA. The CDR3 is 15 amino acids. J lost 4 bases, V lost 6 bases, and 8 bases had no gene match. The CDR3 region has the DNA TGTGCCAGCAGTCAGGACAGGGCTCGGGGAAACACCATATATTTT. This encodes CASSQDRARGNTIYF.

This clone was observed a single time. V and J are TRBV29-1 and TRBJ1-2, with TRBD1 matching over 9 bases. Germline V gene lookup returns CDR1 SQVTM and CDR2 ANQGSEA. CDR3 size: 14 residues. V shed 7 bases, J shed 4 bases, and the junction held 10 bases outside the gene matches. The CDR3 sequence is CSAQTGGRSYGYTF. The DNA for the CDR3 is TGCAGCGCCCAGACAGGGGGTAGAAGCTATGGCTACACCTTC.

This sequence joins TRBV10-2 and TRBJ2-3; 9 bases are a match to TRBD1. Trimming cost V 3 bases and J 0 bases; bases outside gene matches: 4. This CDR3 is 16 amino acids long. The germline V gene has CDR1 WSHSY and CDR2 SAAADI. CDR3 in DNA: TGCGCCAGCAGTGAAGGGGGACAGGGCAGCACAGATACGCAGTATTTT. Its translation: CASSEGGQGSTDTQYF.

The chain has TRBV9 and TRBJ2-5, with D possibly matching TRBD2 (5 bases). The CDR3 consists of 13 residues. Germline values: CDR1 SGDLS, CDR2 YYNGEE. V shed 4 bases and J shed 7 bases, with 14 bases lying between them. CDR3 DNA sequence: TGTGCCAGCAGCCGGGAAATGGAGAGGACCCAGTACTTC. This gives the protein CASSREMERTQYF.

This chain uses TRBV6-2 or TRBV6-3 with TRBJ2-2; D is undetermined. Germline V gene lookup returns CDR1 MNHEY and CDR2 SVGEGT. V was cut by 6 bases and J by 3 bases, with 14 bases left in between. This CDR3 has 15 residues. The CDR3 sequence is CASSQLREYTGELFF. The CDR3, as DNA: TGTGCCAGCAGCCAGTTACGAGAGTACACCGGGGAGCTGTTTTTT.

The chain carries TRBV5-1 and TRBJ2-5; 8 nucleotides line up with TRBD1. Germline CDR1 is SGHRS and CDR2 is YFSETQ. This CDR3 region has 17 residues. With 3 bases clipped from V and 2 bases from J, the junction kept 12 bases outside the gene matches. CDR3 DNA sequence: TGCGCCAGCAGCTCCGGAGGGGCAGGGGGCCGGCAAGAGACCCAGTACTTC. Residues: CASSSGGAGGRQETQYF. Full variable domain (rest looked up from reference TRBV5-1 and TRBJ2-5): KAGVTQTPRYLIKTRGQQVTLSCSPISGHRSVSWYQQTPGQGLQFLFEYFSETQRNKGNFPGRFSGRQFSNSRSEMNVSTLELGDSALYLCASSSGGAGGRQETQYFGPGTRLLVL.

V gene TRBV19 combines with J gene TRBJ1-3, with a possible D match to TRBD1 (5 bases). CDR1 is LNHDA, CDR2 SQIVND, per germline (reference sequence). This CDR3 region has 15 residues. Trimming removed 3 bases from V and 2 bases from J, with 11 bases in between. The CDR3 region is CASSIGRDTGNTIYF. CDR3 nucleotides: TGTGCCAGTAGTATCGGCAGGGATACTGGAAACACCATATATTTT.

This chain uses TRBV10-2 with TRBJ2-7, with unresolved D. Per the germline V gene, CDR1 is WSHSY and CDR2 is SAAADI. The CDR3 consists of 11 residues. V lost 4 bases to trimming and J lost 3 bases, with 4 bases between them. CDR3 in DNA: TGCGCCAGCAGTGGCGGCTACGAGCAGTACTTC. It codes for CASSGGYEQYF.